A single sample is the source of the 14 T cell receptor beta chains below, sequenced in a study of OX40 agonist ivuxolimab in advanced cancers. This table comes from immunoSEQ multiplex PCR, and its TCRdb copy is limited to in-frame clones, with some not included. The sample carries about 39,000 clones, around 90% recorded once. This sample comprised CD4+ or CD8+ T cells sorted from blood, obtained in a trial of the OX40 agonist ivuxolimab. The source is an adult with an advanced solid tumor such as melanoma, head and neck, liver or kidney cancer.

The CDR3 protein is CASSPPSSEDTQYF. The CDR3, as DNA: TGTGCCAGCAGCCCCCCCTCTAGCGAAGATACGCAGTATTTT. J is TRBJ2-3 and V is TRBV5-6, with TRBD2 as a possible D gene (6 bases). The germline CDR1 and CDR2 sequences are SGHDT and YYEEEE. The CDR3 totals 14 residues. Trimming pared 4 bases from V and 5 bases from J, leaving 14 bases between.

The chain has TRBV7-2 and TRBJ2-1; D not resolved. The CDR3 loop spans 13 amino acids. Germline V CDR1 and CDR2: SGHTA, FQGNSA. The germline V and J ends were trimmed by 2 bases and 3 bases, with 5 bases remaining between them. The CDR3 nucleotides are TGTGCCAGCAGCTTAAACAGCTACAATGAGCAGTTCTTC. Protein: CASSLNSYNEQFF.

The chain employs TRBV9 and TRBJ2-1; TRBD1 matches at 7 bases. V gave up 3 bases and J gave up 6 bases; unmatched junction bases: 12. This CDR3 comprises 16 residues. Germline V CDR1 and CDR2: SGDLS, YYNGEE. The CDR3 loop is CASSGRTGTKANEQFF. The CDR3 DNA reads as TGTGCCAGCAGCGGACGGACAGGCACTAAGGCCAATGAGCAGTTCTTC.

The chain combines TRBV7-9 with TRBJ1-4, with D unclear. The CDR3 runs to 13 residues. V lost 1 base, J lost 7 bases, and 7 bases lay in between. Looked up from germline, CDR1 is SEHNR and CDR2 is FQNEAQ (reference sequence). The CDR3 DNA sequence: TGTGCCAGCAGCTTAGTATCCAGTGAAAAACTGTTTTTT. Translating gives CASSLVSSEKLFF.

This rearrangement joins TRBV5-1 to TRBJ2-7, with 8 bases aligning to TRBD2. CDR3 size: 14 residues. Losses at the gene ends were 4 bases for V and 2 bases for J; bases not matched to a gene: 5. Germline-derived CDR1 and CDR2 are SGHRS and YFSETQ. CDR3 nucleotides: TGCGCCAGCAGCGCCGGGACTAGAGCCTACGAGCAGTACTTC. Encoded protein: CASSAGTRAYEQYF.

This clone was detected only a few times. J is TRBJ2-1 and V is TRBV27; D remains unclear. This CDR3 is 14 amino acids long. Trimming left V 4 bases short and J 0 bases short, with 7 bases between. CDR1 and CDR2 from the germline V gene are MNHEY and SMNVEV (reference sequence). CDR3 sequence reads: CASSSLSSYNEQFF. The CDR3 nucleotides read TGTGCCAGCAGTTCACTGAGCTCCTACAATGAGCAGTTCTTC.

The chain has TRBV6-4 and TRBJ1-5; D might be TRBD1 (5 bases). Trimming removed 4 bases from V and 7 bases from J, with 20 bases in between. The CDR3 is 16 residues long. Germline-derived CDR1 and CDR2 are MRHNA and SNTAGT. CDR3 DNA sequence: TGTGCCAGCAGTGGCCCTTTAATACTTTGGGGGCAGCCCCAGCATTTT. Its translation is CASSGPLILWGQPQHF.

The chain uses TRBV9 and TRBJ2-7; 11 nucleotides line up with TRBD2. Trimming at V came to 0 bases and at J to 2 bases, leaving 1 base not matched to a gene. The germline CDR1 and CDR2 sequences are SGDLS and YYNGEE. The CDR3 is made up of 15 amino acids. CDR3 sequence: CASSVGLAGTYEQYF. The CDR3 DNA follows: TGTGCCAGCAGCGTAGGACTAGCGGGAACCTACGAGCAGTACTTC.

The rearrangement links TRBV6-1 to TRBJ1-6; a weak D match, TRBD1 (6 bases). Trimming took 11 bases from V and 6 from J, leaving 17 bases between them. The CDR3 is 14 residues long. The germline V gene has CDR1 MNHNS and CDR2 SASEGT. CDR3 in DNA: TGTGCCGGCTCTCTCCAGGGGCGTAATTCACCCCTCCACTTT. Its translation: CAGSLQGRNSPLHF.

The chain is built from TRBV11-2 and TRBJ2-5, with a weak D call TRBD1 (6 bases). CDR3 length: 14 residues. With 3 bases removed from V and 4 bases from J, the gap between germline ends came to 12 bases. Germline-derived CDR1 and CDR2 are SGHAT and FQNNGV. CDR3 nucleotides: TGTGCCAGCAGCTTGAACAGGGCCGGAGAGACCCAGTACTTC. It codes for CASSLNRAGETQYF.

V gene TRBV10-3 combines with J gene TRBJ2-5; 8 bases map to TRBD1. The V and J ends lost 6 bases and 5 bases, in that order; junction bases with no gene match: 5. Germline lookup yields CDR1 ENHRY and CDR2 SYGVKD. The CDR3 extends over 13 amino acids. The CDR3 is CAISPGQAETQYF. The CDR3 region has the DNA TGTGCCATCAGCCCGGGACAGGCTGAGACCCAGTACTTC.

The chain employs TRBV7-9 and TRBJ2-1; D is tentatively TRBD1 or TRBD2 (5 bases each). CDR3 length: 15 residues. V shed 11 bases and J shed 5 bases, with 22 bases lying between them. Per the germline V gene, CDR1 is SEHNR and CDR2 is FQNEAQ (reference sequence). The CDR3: CACHERLKGDNEQFF. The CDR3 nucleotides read TGTGCCTGTCACGAGAGACTAAAAGGGGACAATGAGCAGTTCTTC.

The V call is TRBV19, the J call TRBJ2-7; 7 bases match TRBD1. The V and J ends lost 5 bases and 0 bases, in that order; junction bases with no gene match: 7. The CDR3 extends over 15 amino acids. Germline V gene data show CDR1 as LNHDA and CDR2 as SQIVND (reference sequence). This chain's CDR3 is CASSGIRDSSYEQYF. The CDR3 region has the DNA TGTGCCAGTAGTGGGATCAGGGACAGCTCCTACGAGCAGTACTTC. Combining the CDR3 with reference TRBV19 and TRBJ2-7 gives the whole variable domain DGGITQSPKYLFRKEGQNVTLSCEQNLNHDAMYWYRQDPGQGLRLIYYSQIVNDFQKGDIAEGYSVSREKKESFPLTVTSAQKNPTAFYLCASSGIRDSSYEQYFGPGTRLTVT.

The CDR3 loop reads CASSALMDYYGYTF. DNA for the CDR3: TGTGCCAGCAGCGCCCTGATGGACTACTATGGCTACACCTTC. The chain employs TRBV5-6 and TRBJ1-2; no clear D. V gave up 4 bases and J gave up 3 bases, with 13 bases separating them. Germline CDR1 SGHDT, CDR2 YYEEEE. This CDR3 contains 14 residues.